This TCR beta chain was sequenced for a study of blood T cell repertoires in COVID-19. For the study at large: Collection of acute and convalescent COVID-19 samples took place in the United States, Italy and Spain.

In the original processing: Quantification of nucleated cells was approximated via reference gene primer amplification. Clones were read by immunoSEQ multiplex PCR, and TCRdb kept only the in-frame ones, dropping some. V and J calls and clone size are those listed in that table; D and trimming were worked out from the DNA. Counted here are 350,000 to 500,000 clones, about 90% occurring once; the ten biggest clones make up roughly 0.87%. The CDR3 has 20 amino acids. Seattle patients were enrolled while actively infected and followed longitudinally. The specimen sequenced was peripheral blood. This receptor was obtained from a man younger than 30 with COVID-19, enrolled during active disease. The chain recombines TRBV21-1 with TRBJ2-1; the table's TRBD2 call for D was not verified on the DNA. TRBV21-1 is noted as a pseudogene. The CDR3 reads CASSKVFGREGRGKYNEQFF. The CDR3, as DNA: TGTGCCAGCAGCAAAGTCTTTGGGCGGGAGGGCCGAGGGAAGTACAATGAGCAGTTCTTC.